This T cell receptor beta chain came from a study of blood T cell repertoires in COVID-19 (dated by TCRdb to 2019 to 2021). In the study overall: Collaborator samples came from the United States, Italy and Spain and covered acute and convalescent phases of COVID-19. The prospective study material was composed of cDNA or gDNA derived from T cells, B-cell-depleted T cells, or PBMCs. Deeply sampled blood TCRbeta repertoires from subjects exposed to, actively infected with, or recovered from COVID-19 were included in the dataset. The repertoires were released in a freely available public database intended as a resource for research on the immune response to SARS-CoV-2. The samples were drawn from the first 160 participants of the ongoing ImmuneRACE study and from 1,254 subjects provided by 6 global collaborators. Sample metadata almost always included a de-identified subject ID, COVID-19 status, age in years and sex. Where HLA class I and class II types were available, the types were taken from metadata supplied by the sample provider, not from assay-based typing. Study-wide findings and limitations: The quantity of clinical and demographic metadata differed by source and by participant and was supplied without curation.

The immunoSEQ Assay, a bias-controlled multiplex PCR, was used to amplify TCRbeta CDR3 regions from genomic DNA. The paper's processing steps were these. The number of nucleated cells in each sample was estimated from the amplification of reference gene primers within the assay. To quantify the absolute abundance of each unique TCRbeta CDR3 rearrangement, sequence reads were collapsed and filtered. For each sample, productive Simpson clonality was calculated as the square root of Simpson's diversity index over productive rearrangements. TCRdb re-hosts the immuneACCESS table, in-frame sequences only. Its copies lack some clones; in the studies checked, an unresolved V gene accounts for under half of them, and the cause for the rest is not known. That table gives V, J and clone size, and the DNA gave D and trimming. This sample has approximately 120,000 clones in its table, and approximately 87% of those were observed once. The top ten hold 15% to 20% of the sample.

The collaborating institutions used their own protocols to collect whole blood in K2EDTA tubes. For TCRbeta analysis, collaborators shipped samples as frozen whole blood, isolated PBMCs, or DNA extracted from either of those sample types. Details on this clone: Its antigen target is currently unknown. Per-base qualities were not stored, and no clone one base away is much larger.

Inclusive of the bounding cysteine and phenylalanine, the CDR3 is 16 residues long. Only the CDR3 DNA stays, 48 bases, in frame from base 1. From a lookup of the germline V gene, CDR1 and CDR2 are SGHRS and YFSETQ. The trim is 2 bases for V and 1 base for J, with a gap of 15 bases between the germline ends. The sequence came from a woman aged 55-70 years with acute or convalescent COVID-19. The sequenced sample was peripheral blood. The sequence links TRBV5-1 to TRBJ1-1; the D gene is perhaps TRBD1, on 6 matching bases. The sequence in DNA is TGCGCCAGCAGCTTCAGGCCACAGGGAGAGAACACTGAAGCTTTCTTT. Translation gives CASSFRPQGENTEAFF.